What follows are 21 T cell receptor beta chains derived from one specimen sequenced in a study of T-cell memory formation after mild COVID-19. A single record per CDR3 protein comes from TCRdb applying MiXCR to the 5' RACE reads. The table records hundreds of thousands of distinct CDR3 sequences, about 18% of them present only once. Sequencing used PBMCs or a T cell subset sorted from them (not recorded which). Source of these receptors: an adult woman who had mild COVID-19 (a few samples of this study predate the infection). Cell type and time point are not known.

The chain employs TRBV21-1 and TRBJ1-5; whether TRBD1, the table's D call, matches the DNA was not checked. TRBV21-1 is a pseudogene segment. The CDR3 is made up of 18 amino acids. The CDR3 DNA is TGTGCCAGCAGCAAAGCGCAAAGCAGGGGGGGCAACAATCAGCCCCAGCATTTT. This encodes CASSKAQSRGGNNQPQHF.

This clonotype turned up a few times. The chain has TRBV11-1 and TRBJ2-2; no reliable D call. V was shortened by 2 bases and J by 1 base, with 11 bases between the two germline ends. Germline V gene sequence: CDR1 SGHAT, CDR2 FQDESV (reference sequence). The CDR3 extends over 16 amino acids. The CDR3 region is CASSLIVSWNTGELFF. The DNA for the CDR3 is TGTGCCAGCAGCTTAATCGTCAGCTGGAACACCGGGGAGCTGTTTTTT.

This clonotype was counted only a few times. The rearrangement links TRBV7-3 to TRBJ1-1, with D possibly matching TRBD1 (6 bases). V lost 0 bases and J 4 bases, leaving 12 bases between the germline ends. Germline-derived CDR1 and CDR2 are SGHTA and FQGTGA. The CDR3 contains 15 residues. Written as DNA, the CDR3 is TGTGCCAGCAGCTTAACCCCAGGGGCGGGCACTGAAGCTTTCTTT. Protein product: CASSLTPGAGTEAFF.

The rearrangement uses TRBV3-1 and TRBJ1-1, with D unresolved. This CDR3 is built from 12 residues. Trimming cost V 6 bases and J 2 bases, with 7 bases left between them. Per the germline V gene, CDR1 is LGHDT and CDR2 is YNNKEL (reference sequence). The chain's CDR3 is CASSRANTEAFF. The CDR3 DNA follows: TGTGCCAGCAGTCGGGCTAACACTGAAGCTTTCTTT.

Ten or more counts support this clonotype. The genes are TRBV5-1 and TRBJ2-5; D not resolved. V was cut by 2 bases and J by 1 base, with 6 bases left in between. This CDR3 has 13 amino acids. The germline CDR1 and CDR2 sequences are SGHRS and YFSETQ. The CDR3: CASSLNSQETQYF. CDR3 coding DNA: TGCGCCAGCAGCTTAAACAGCCAAGAGACCCAGTACTTC.

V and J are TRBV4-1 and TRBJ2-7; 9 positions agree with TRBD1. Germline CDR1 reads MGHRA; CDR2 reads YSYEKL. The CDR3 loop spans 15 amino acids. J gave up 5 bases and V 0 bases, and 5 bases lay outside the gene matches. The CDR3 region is CASSQENRGPDEQYF. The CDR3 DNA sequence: TGCGCCAGCAGCCAAGAGAACAGGGGGCCGGACGAGCAGTACTTC.

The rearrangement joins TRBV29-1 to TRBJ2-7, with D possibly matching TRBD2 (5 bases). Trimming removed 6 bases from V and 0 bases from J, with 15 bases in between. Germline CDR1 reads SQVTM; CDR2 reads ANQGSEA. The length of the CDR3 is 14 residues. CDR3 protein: CSVTLGGPSYEQYF. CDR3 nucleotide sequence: TGCAGCGTAACCTTGGGCGGGCCCTCCTACGAGCAGTACTTC.

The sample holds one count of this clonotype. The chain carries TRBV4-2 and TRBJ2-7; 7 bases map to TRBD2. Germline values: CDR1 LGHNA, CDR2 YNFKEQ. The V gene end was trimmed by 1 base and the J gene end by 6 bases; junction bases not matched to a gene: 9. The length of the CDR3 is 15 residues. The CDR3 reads CASSQGRGLTTEQYF. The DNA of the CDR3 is TGTGCCAGCAGCCAAGGGCGGGGGTTAACTACCGAGCAGTACTTC.

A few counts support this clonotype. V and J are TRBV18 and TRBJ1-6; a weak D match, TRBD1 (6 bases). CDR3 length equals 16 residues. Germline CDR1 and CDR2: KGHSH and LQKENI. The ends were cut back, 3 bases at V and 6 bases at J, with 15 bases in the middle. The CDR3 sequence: CASSPLQGRGNSPLHF. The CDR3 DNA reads TGTGCCAGCTCACCTCTACAGGGTCGGGGTAATTCACCCCTCCACTTT.

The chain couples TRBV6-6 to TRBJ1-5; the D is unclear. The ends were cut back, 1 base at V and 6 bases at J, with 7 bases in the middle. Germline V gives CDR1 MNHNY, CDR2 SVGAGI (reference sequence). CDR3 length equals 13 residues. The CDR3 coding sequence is TGTGCCAGCAGTTACTACGTTTCTCAGCCCCAGCATTTT. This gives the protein CASSYYVSQPQHF.

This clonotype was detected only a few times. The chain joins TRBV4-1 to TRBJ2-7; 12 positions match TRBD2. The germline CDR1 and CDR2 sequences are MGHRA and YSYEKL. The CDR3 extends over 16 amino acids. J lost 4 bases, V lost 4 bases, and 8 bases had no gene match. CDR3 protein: CASSRPTSGGFYEQYF. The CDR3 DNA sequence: TGCGCCAGCAGCCGCCCAACTAGCGGGGGGTTTTACGAGCAGTACTTC.

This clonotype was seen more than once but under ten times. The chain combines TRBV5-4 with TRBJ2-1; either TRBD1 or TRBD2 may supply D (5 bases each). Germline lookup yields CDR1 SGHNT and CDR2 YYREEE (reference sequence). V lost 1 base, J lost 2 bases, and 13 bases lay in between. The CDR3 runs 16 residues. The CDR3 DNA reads TGTGCCAGCAGCTTGTCCACCCGAGGGGCCTACAATGAGCAGTTCTTC. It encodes CASSLSTRGAYNEQFF.

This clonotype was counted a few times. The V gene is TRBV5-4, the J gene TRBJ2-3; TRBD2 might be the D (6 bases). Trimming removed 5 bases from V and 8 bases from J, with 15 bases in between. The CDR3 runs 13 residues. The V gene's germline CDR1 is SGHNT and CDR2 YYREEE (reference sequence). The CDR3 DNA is TGTGCCAGCAGACCGACTAGGCGGGCTACGCAGTATTTT. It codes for CASRPTRRATQYF.

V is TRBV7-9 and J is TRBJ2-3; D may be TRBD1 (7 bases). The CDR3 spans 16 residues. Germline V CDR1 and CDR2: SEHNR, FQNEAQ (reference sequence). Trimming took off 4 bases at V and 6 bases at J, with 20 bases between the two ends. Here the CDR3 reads CASSSRGQSLRDTQYF. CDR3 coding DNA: TGTGCCAGCAGCTCGCGGGGACAGTCATTAAGGGATACGCAGTATTTT.

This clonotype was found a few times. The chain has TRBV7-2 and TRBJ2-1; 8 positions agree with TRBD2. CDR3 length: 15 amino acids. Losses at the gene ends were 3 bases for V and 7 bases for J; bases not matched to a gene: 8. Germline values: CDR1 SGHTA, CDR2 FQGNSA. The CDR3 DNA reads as TGTGCCAGCAGCTTCGTACTAGCGGAGAAGAATGAGCAGTTCTTC. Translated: CASSFVLAEKNEQFF.

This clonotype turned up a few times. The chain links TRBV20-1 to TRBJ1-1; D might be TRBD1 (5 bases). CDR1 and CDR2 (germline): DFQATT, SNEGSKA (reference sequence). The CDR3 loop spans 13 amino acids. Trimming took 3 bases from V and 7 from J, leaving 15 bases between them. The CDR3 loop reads CSASIGAAGEAFF. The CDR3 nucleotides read TGCAGTGCTAGTATCGGGGCCGCCGGTGAAGCTTTCTTT.

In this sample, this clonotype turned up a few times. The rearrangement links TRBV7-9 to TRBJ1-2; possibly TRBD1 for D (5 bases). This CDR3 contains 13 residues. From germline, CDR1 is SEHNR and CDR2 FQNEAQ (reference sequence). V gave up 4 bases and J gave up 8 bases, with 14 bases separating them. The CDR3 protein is CASSWDLKGGYTF. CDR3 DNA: TGTGCCAGCAGCTGGGACCTAAAGGGGGGCTACACCTTC.

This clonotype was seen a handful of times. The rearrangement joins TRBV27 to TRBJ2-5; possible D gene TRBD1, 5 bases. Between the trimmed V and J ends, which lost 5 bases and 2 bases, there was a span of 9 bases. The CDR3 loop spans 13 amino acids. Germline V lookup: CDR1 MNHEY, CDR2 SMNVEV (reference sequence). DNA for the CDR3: TGTGCCAGCAGTAGACAGTGGCAAGAGACCCAGTACTTC. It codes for CASSRQWQETQYF.

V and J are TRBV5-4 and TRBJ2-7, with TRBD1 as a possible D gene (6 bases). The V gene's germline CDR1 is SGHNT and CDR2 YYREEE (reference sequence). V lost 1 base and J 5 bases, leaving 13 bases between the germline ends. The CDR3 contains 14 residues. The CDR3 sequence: CASSLYREANEQYF. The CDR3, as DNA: TGTGCCAGCAGCTTGTACAGGGAAGCCAACGAGCAGTACTTC.

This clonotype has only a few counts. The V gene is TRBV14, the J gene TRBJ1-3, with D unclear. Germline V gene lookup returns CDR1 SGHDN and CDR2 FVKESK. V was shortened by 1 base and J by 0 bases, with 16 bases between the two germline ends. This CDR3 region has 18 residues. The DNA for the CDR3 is TGTGCCAGCAGCCAAGTTTCCCCTAGCGGACCCTCTGGAAACACCATATATTTT. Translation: CASSQVSPSGPSGNTIYF.

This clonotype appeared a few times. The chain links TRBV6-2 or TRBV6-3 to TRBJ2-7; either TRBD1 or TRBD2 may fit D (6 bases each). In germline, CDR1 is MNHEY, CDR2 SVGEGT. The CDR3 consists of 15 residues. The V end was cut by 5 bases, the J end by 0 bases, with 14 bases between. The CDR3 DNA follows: TGTGCCAGCAGTAGAACTTGGGGGGCCTCCTACGAGCAGTACTTC. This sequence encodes CASSRTWGASYEQYF.